Described below is a single TCR beta chain sequence and its context. Its target is not known. The same CDR3 is also encoded by other DNA sequences in this sample. This entry comes from a study of immune evolution from preneoplasia to lung adenocarcinoma. Study-level points and caveats: Top clone share appeared to fall from AAH through AIS, MIA, adenocarcinoma. T cell clonality was higher in KRAS-mutant than EGFR-mutant or wild-type nodules.

The data were produced by immunoSEQ multiplex PCR, yet TCRdb's version contains in-frame clones alone and is incomplete. This table holds around 4,000 clones, about 80% found once. V was clipped by 8 bases and J by 4 bases; unmatched bases: 8. Germline CDR1 reads MNHEY; CDR2 reads SMNVEV (reference sequence). CDR3 length: 14 residues. Between about 2013 and 2018, patients underwent resection in Japan or China. The chain links TRBV27 to TRBJ2-7, with 10 bases fitting TRBD2. This TCR was sampled from a person between 60 and 70 years old with lung adenocarcinoma. The sequenced sample was FFPE minimally invasive lung adenocarcinoma tissue. CDR3 nucleotide sequence: TGTGCCAGCGCCCCGCTAGCGGGGGCATACGAGCAGTACTTC. Translation gives CASAPLAGAYEQYF.